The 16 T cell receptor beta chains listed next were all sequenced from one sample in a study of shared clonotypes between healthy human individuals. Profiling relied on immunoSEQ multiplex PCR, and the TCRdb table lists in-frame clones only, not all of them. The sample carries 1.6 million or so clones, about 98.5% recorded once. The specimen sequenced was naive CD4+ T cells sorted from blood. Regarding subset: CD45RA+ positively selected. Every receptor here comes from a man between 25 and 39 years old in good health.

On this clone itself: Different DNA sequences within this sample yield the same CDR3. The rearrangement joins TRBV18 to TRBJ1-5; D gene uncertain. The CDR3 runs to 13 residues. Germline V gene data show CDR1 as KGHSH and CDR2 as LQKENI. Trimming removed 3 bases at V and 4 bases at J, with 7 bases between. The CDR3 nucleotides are TGTGCCAGCTCACCCACCGATAATCAGCCCCAGCATTTT. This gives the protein CASSPTDNQPQHF.

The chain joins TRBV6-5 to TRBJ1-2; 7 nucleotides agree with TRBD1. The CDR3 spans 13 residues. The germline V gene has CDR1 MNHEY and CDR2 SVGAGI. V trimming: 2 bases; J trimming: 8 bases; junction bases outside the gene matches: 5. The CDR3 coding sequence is TGTGCCAGCAGTTACCTTACAGGGGAAGGCTACACCTTC. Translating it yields CASSYLTGEGYTF.

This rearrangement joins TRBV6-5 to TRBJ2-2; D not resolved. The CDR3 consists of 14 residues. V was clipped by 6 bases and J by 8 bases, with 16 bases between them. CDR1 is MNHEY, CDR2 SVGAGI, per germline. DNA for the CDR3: TGTGCCAGCAGCCGTCGTCAGCCGTCTGGGGAGCTGTTTTTT. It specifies CASSRRQPSGELFF.

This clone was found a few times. CDR3 residues: CASSLPTVDRAQPQHF. The CDR3 nucleotides read TGTGCCAGCAGTTTACCAACCGTGGACAGGGCCCAGCCCCAGCATTTT. This rearrangement joins TRBV28 to TRBJ1-5; TRBD1 matches at 8 bases. Unmatched junction bases numbered 10, after V lost 2 bases and J lost 7 bases. This CDR3 has 16 amino acids. Germline CDR1 MDHEN, CDR2 SYDVKM.

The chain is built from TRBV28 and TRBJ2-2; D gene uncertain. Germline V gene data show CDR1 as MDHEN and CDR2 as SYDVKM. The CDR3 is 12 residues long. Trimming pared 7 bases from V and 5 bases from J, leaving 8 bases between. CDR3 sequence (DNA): TGTGCCAGCAAACAGCTTACCGGGGAGCTGTTTTTT. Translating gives CASKQLTGELFF. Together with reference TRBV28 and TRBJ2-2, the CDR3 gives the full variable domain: DVKVTQSSRYLVKRTGEKVFLECVQDMDHENMFWYRQDPGLGLRLIYFSYDVKMKEKGDIPEGYSVSREKKERFSLILESASTNQTSMYLCASKQLTGELFFGEGSRLTVL.

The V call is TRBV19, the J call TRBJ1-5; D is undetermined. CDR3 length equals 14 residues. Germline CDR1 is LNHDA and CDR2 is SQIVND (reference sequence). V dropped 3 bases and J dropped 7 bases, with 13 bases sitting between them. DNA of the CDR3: TGTGCCAGTAGTATCCGGGGTCCTTTGCAGCCCCAGCATTTT. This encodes CASSIRGPLQPQHF.

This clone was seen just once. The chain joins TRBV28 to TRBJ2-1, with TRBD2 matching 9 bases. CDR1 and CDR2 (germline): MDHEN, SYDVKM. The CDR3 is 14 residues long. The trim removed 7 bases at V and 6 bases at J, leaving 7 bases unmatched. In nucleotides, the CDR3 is TGTGCCAGCATCGTTAGCGGGAGTCGCAATGAGCAGTTCTTC. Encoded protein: CASIVSGSRNEQFF.

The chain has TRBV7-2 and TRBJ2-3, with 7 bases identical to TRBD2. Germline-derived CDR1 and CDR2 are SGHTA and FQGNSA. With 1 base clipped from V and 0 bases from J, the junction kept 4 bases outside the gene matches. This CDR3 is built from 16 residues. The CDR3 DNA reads TGTGCCAGCAGCTTAGGCCCTAGCGGTAGCACAGATACGCAGTATTTT. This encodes CASSLGPSGSTDTQYF.

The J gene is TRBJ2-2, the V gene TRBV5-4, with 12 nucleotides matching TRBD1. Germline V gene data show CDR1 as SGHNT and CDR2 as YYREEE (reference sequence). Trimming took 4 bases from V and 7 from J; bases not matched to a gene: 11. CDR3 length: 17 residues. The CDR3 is CASSPVGQGARVGELFF. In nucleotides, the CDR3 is TGTGCCAGCAGCCCTGTGGGACAGGGGGCGCGGGTCGGGGAGCTGTTTTTT.

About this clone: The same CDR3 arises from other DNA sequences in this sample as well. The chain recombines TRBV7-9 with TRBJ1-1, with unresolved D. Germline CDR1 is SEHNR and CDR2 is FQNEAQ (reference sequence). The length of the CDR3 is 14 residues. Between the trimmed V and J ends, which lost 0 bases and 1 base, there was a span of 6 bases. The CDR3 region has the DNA TGTGCCAGCAGCTTAGCGGGTAGGAACACTGAAGCTTTCTTT. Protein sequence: CASSLAGRNTEAFF.

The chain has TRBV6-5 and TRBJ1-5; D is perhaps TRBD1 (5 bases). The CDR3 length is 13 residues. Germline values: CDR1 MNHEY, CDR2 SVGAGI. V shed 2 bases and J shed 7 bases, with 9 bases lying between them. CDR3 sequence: CASSYGALQPQHF. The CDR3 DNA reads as TGTGCCAGCAGTTACGGGGCGCTACAGCCCCAGCATTTT.

CDR3 sequence: CASSVEAISAADTQYF. As DNA, the CDR3 is TGTGCCAGCAGCGTAGAAGCAATCTCGGCGGCAGATACGCAGTATTTT. This chain uses TRBV9 with TRBJ2-3; D gene ambiguous. This CDR3 has 16 residues. Trimming left V 0 bases short and J 4 bases short, with 15 bases between. The germline V gene has CDR1 SGDLS and CDR2 YYNGEE.

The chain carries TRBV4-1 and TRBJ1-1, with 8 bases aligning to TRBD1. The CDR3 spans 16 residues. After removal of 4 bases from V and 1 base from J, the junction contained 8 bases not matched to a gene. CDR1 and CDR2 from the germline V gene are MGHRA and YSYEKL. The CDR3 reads CASSPYWTGSNTEAFF. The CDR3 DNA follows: TGCGCCAGCAGCCCGTATTGGACAGGGTCGAACACTGAAGCTTTCTTT.

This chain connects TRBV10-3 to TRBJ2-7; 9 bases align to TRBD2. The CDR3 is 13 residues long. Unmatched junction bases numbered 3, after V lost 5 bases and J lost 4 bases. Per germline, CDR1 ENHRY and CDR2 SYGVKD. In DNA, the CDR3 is TGTGCCATCAGTCGGCTAGCGGGATACGAGCAGTACTTC. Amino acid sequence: CAISRLAGYEQYF.

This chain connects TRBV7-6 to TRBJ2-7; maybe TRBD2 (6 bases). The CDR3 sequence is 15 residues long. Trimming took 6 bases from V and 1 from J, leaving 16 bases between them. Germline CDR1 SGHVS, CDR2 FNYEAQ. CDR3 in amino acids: CASSFSGRVSYEQYF. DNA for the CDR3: TGTGCCAGCAGTTTCAGCGGGCGAGTTTCCTACGAGCAGTACTTC.

The chain's CDR3 is CASSSSAGRGYTF. The CDR3, as DNA: TGTGCCAGCAGTTCCAGCGCGGGTCGCGGCTACACCTTC. The genes are TRBV6-5 and TRBJ1-2; the D is unclear. CDR3 length: 13 amino acids. Per germline, CDR1 MNHEY and CDR2 SVGAGI. V was clipped by 4 bases and J by 8 bases, with 14 bases between them.